Sequencing of this T cell receptor beta chain was carried out in a study of graft-versus-host responses after intestinal transplantation. Study at large: Transplants were multivisceral, liver-intestinal, or isolated intestinal. All recipients were given anti-thymocyte globulin induction, and tacrolimus and steroids were then administered for around three years. Broader study findings: Individuals carrying graft-donor T cell macrochimerism showed high graft-versus-host to host-versus-graft clonal ratios in allografts.

Measured with immunoSEQ multiplex PCR; TCRdb has only the in-frame clones, and not every one. The data hold approximately 20,000 clones, with 85% to 95% observed a single time. V lost 6 bases and J lost 4, with 15 bases in between. In germline, CDR1 is SNHLY, CDR2 FYNNEI. The CDR3 contains 14 residues. About this clone: Its cognate antigen is unknown.

J is TRBJ2-5 and V is TRBV2; possible D gene TRBD1, 7 bases. The sequence was collected from a human patient who received an intestinal transplant, so some T cells may come from the graft donor. Sequencing was performed on PBMCs, taken about 37 weeks after intestinal transplant. The CDR3 loop reads CASSDNRGGETQYF. CDR3 bases: TGTGCCAGCAGCGATAACAGGGGAGGAGAGACCCAGTACTTC.